This T cell receptor beta chain was obtained from a study of vaccination effects on CD4 cells after COVID-19. Findings of the study overall: By a late point after vaccination, infection- and vaccine-induced clones had shrunk markedly through clonal contraction.

The ViraFEST assay expanded antigen-specific CD4+ T cells with viral peptide pools before sequencing. The culture ran for approximately 10 days, and then CD4+ T cells were isolated. This individual tested PCR-positive for SARS-CoV-2 infection between March and December 2020. Half the medium was swapped for IL-2 medium on days 3 and 7. On this clone itself: Its antigen is not identified.

Sequencing was performed with immunoSEQ multiplex PCR; in TCRdb, only in-frame clones are kept and a portion is missing. This table has 30,000 to 35,000 clones, 72% appearing once. Trimming left V 6 bases short and J 5 bases short, with 13 bases between. This CDR3 region has 13 residues. The germline V gene encodes CDR1 MGHRA and CDR2 YSYEKL. The receptor was derived from a human donor who had a prior SARS-CoV-2 infection. V usage is TRBV4-1 and J usage is TRBJ1-2; D remains ambiguous. This specimen was CD4+ T cells from PBMCs cultured with a peptide pool, taken before COVID-19 vaccination. The CDR3 DNA is TGCGCCAGCAGTCCAAACCCAAATTATGGCTACACCTTC. Its translation: CASSPNPNYGYTF.